The 16 T cell receptor beta chains listed next were all sequenced from one sample in a study of T-cell reconstitution after alpha-beta-depleted transplantation in children. This sample's TCRbeta library carried unique molecular identifier barcodes. One entry per CDR3 protein results from TCRdb running MiXCR on the PCR reads. The table records 500,000 to 650,000 distinct CDR3 sequences, around 13% of them present only once. The input for sequencing was PBMCs, mostly from graft donor cells, taken 360 days after TCRalphabeta/CD19-depleted stem cell transplant. The receptors were gathered from a male patient under 18 who had a stem cell transplant for acute myeloid leukemia, so the T cells may come from the graft donor.

The chain recombines TRBV29-1 with TRBJ1-2, with D maybe TRBD1 (6 bases). Per the germline V gene, CDR1 is SQVTM and CDR2 is ANQGSEA. V shed 5 bases and J shed 6 bases, with 7 bases lying between them. The CDR3 has 10 amino acids. CDR3 nucleotides: TGCAGCGTTCGACAGGATGGCTACACCTTC. Translation: CSVRQDGYTF.

The CDR3 DNA reads TGTGCCAGCAGCCCCGCGGGGGGGACAGAGCGATACGGCTACACCTTC. Amino acids: CASSPAGGTERYGYTF. The chain carries TRBV4-2 and TRBJ1-2, with 7 bases aligning to TRBD1. The CDR3 is 16 amino acids. Germline CDR1 LGHNA, CDR2 YNFKEQ. V lost 4 bases, J lost 8 bases, and 16 bases stayed unmatched.

This clonotype turned up a few times. The V gene is TRBV12-3 or TRBV12-4, the J gene TRBJ2-7; 7 bases line up with TRBD1. V gave up 5 bases and J gave up 0 bases; unmatched junction bases: 10. The CDR3 totals 16 residues. For the CDR3, the DNA is TGTGCCAGCAGTCGTCGTCCCGGGACAGTCTCCTACGAGCAGTACTTC. Its translation is CASSRRPGTVSYEQYF.

This clonotype appeared a few times. The J gene is TRBJ2-7, the V gene TRBV7-6; 11 positions agree with TRBD1. CDR1 is SGHVS, CDR2 FNYEAQ, per germline. The CDR3 is 15 amino acids. V lost 5 bases to trimming and J lost 6 bases; unmatched junction nucleotides: 9. This chain's CDR3 is CASSPPDRGLSEQYF. The CDR3 nucleotides are TGTGCCAGCAGCCCACCGGACAGGGGGCTCTCCGAGCAGTACTTC.

In its sample, this clonotype was seen a few times. This chain uses TRBV9 with TRBJ2-2; TRBD2 matches at 10 bases. This CDR3 comprises 18 residues. Germline lookup yields CDR1 SGDLS and CDR2 YYNGEE. The ends lost 1 base at V and 6 bases at J; junction bases unmatched: 12. CDR3 sequence reads: CASSVSSLAGVGSGELFF. The CDR3 DNA reads TGTGCCAGCAGCGTATCTAGCCTAGCGGGAGTTGGTTCCGGGGAGCTGTTTTTT.

This clonotype was observed a few times. This chain joins TRBV9 and TRBJ2-3; D remains unclear. Germline assignment: CDR1 SGDLS and CDR2 YYNGEE. This CDR3 is 15 amino acids long. V was shortened by 0 bases and J by 1 base, with 9 bases between the two germline ends. The CDR3 spells CASSVVGFRTDTQYF. CDR3 nucleotides: TGTGCCAGCAGCGTAGTCGGCTTCCGCACAGATACGCAGTATTTT.

The CDR3 DNA reads as TGTGCCAGCAGCTGGAACGGACAGGGGCCCCCATACGAGCAGTACTTC. Translated: CASSWNGQGPPYEQYF. The gene calls are TRBV7-2 and TRBJ2-7; 9 nucleotides agree with TRBD1. With 4 bases clipped from V and 4 bases from J, the junction kept 11 bases outside the gene matches. Germline V lookup: CDR1 SGHTA, CDR2 FQGNSA. The CDR3 has 16 amino acids.

This clonotype was observed many times. The rearrangement links TRBV5-1 to TRBJ2-1; D not resolved. Germline V gene data show CDR1 as SGHRS and CDR2 as YFSETQ. V was trimmed by 2 bases and J by 0 bases, leaving 6 bases between them. The CDR3 runs 14 residues. CDR3 sequence (DNA): TGCGCCAGCAGCTTCCTGAGCTCCTACAATGAGCAGTTCTTC. Translating gives CASSFLSSYNEQFF.

This clonotype was picked up a small number of times. The rearrangement links TRBV24-1 to TRBJ2-3; D is unresolved. Trimming stripped 7 bases from V and 2 bases from J, with 9 bases between. This CDR3 contains 13 residues. The germline V gene encodes CDR1 KGHDR and CDR2 SFDVKD. CDR3: CATREGNTDTQYF. CDR3 coding DNA: TGTGCCACCAGAGAAGGGAACACAGATACGCAGTATTTT.

The table lists this clonotype with many counts. V usage is TRBV7-2 and J usage is TRBJ2-1, with TRBD2 matching over 9 bases. Germline V gene lookup returns CDR1 SGHTA and CDR2 FQGNSA. The CDR3 sequence is 14 residues long. The junction had 9 bases not matched to a gene; V was cut back by 1 base and J by 14 bases. The CDR3 DNA is TGTGCCAGCAGCTTAGGACTAGCGGAGAGCTTGGAGTTCTTC. Translated: CASSLGLAESLEFF. The whole variable domain, filled in from reference TRBV7-2 and TRBJ2-1, reads GAGVSQSPSNKVTEKGKDVELRCDPISGHTALYWYRQSLGQGLEFLIYFQGNSAPDKSGLPSDRFSAERTGGSVSTLTIQRTQQEDSAVYLCASSLGLAESLEFFGPGTRLTVL.

The chain combines TRBV5-1 with TRBJ2-1; no reliable D call. From germline, CDR1 is SGHRS and CDR2 YFSETQ. This CDR3 spans 13 amino acids. V lost 4 bases, J lost 5 bases, and 10 bases lay in between. CDR3 sequence reads: CASSGLVHNEQFF. The CDR3 bases are TGCGCCAGCAGCGGGTTAGTCCACAATGAGCAGTTCTTC.

The chain recombines TRBV20-1 with TRBJ2-7, with TRBD2 matching 13 bases. There are 15 residues in the CDR3. CDR1 is DFQATT and CDR2 is SNEGSKA in the germline V gene (reference sequence). Trimming cost V 6 bases and J 3 bases; bases outside gene matches: 8. The CDR3, as DNA: TGCAGTGCCTCGGGACTAGCGGGATCCTTCTACGAGCAGTACTTC. This codes for CSASGLAGSFYEQYF.

The chain links TRBV5-1 to TRBJ2-7; TRBD2 matches at 8 bases. The CDR3 has 15 residues. The V segment lost 4 bases and the J segment 2 bases; nucleotides outside the gene matches: 8. Germline V gene sequence: CDR1 SGHRS, CDR2 YFSETQ. DNA for the CDR3: TGCGCCAGCAGCCCCCGGGAGGGCCGCCCCTACGAGCAGTACTTC. Its translation is CASSPREGRPYEQYF.

V is TRBV7-6 and J is TRBJ2-7; 7 bases match TRBD1. V lost 1 base and J lost 5; bases outside the gene matches: 5. CDR3 length equals 14 residues. Germline V gives CDR1 SGHVS, CDR2 FNYEAQ. For the CDR3, the DNA is TGTGCCAGCAGCTTAGGGCAGGGGGTACACGAGCAGTACTTC. As protein: CASSLGQGVHEQYF.

This clonotype was picked up many times. The rearrangement uses TRBV5-1 and TRBJ2-5; D could derive from TRBD1 or TRBD2 (5 bases each). CDR3 length equals 12 residues. The ends were cut back, 4 bases at V and 5 bases at J, with 9 bases in the middle. From germline, CDR1 is SGHRS and CDR2 YFSETQ. The DNA of the CDR3 is TGCGCCAGCAGCAGGGGCGGGGAGACCCAGTACTTC. This codes for CASSRGGETQYF. Full variable domain (rest looked up from reference TRBV5-1 and TRBJ2-5): KAGVTQTPRYLIKTRGQQVTLSCSPISGHRSVSWYQQTPGQGLQFLFEYFSETQRNKGNFPGRFSGRQFSNSRSEMNVSTLELGDSALYLCASSRGGETQYFGPGTRLLVL.

V and J are TRBV28 and TRBJ1-1; 8 nucleotides match TRBD1. The CDR3 length is 16 residues. Per the germline V gene, CDR1 is MDHEN and CDR2 is SYDVKM. With 6 bases clipped from V and 6 bases from J, the junction kept 15 bases outside the gene matches. CDR3 nucleotides: TGTGCCAGCAGAGACGATCCCTGGGTACAGGGGGCTGAAGCTTTCTTT. Translating it yields CASRDDPWVQGAEAFF.